This TCR beta chain is from a study of CD8+ T cells in alopecia areata. Study information: Those treated were given oral tofacitinib at 5 to 10 mg twice daily.

The CDR3 sequence is 15 residues long. The J segment lost 8 bases and the V segment lost 2 bases, leaving 3 bases of the junction unmatched. The germline CDR1 and CDR2 sequences are MNHNY and SVGAGI (reference sequence). This clone was seen only a few times. Antigen: not known. The treatment here: oral pan-JAK inhibitor, 5-10 mg twice daily. Regarding the study as a whole: Tofacitinib yielded significantly lower scalp clonality and fewer expanded CD8+ clones among the top 100. How baseline CD8+ expansion relates to response remains uncertain (there was one nonresponder). Higher clonality and more expanded CD8+ clones appeared in lesional than normal scalp.

RNA, once extracted, was reverse transcribed into cDNA for use as the sequencing template. Assay used: immunoSEQ multiplex PCR; TCRdb lists only in-frame clones, some missing. The sample has about 210,000 clones; 35% to 40% are singletons. The rearrangement uses TRBV6-6 and TRBJ1-6; 10 positions match TRBD1. This sample comprised CD4+ T cells sorted from blood, obtained at approximately week 31, from a patient treated with tofacitinib. The receptor comes from a human donor with alopecia areata. This chain's CDR3 is CASSYPDRGDSPLHF. In DNA, the CDR3 is TGTGCCAGCAGTTACCCGGACAGGGGGGATTCACCCCTCCACTTT.